The 21 T cell receptor beta chains below come from one sample, sequenced in a study of T cell responses to AZD1222 COVID-19 vaccine (dated by TCRdb to about 2021). This sample's time point label indicates: about 28 days (+/-7) after the second vaccine dose. Receptor libraries were prepared by the immunoSEQ multiplex PCR assay. TCRdb obtained this table from immuneACCESS and retained in-frame rearrangements with V and J assigned. These tables miss some clones; where compared with another copy, unresolved V genes account for less than half of the shortfall, and the remainder is unexplained. Within this sample are about 200,000 clones, with 90% to 95% of them counted one time only. Around 3% of the sample lies in the top ten. The source was peripheral blood, collected 28 days after the second AZD1222 dose. The receptor source for this set is an adult who received the AZD1222 COVID-19 vaccine.

The genes are TRBV18 and TRBJ2-7; TRBD2 aligns across 7 bases. Trimming cost V 0 bases and J 2 bases; bases outside gene matches: 7. Germline-derived CDR1 and CDR2 are KGHSH and LQKENI. The CDR3 runs to 16 residues. CDR3 bases: TGTGCCAGCTCACCACCGGGACTACAACTCCCCTACGAGCAGTACTTC. The encoded protein is CASSPPGLQLPYEQYF.

The chain is built from TRBV24-1 and TRBJ1-5; D unclear. The germline gives CDR1 KGHDR, CDR2 SFDVKD. The germline V and J ends were trimmed by 7 bases and 6 bases, with 15 bases remaining between them. This CDR3 is built from 14 residues. The CDR3 region has the DNA TGTGCCACCAGCGGGTCCAATTCAGGTCAGCCCCAGCATTTT. Its protein is CATSGSNSGQPQHF.

The rearrangement uses TRBV6-5 and TRBJ1-2; 7 bases match TRBD1. After removal of 0 bases from V and 3 bases from J, the junction contained 4 bases not matched to a gene. This CDR3 has 15 amino acids. CDR1 is MNHEY, CDR2 SVGAGI, per germline. The CDR3: CASSYSAGGHYGYTF. The CDR3 DNA follows: TGTGCCAGCAGTTACTCGGCAGGGGGACACTATGGCTACACCTTC.

J is TRBJ2-1 and V is TRBV11-2, with D tentatively TRBD2 (5 bases). In germline, CDR1 is SGHAT, CDR2 FQNNGV. Trimming pared 6 bases from V and 4 bases from J, leaving 19 bases between. The CDR3 is made up of 16 amino acids. The CDR3 loop is CASSTLRASTYNEQFF. In nucleotides, the CDR3 is TGTGCCAGCAGTACCTTGCGGGCTAGTACATACAATGAGCAGTTCTTC.

V gene TRBV12-3 or TRBV12-4 combines with J gene TRBJ2-1; possible D gene TRBD2, 6 bases. CDR3 size: 11 residues. The V gene lost 9 bases and the J gene lost 7 bases, with 10 bases spanning the gap. The CDR3 DNA is TGTGCCAGTCGAAGCGGGAATGAGCAGTTCTTC. This codes for CASRSGNEQFF.

The CDR3, as DNA: TGTGCCAGCAACGACCGGGACTCCGGGCCCCAAGAGACCCAGTACTTC. This encodes CASNDRDSGPQETQYF. This chain connects TRBV7-3 to TRBJ2-5, with D perhaps matching TRBD2 (6 bases). Per the germline V gene, CDR1 is SGHTA and CDR2 is FQGTGA. Deletions cut 7 bases from V and 1 base from J, with 19 bases between. The length of the CDR3 is 16 residues.

V gene TRBV6-2 or TRBV6-3 combines with J gene TRBJ1-1; TRBD1 might be the D (6 bases). V dropped 2 bases and J dropped 5 bases, with 15 bases sitting between them. The germline V gene encodes CDR1 MNHEY and CDR2 SVGEGT. The CDR3 has 15 amino acids. The CDR3 region is CASSYQGSDKTEAFF. The CDR3 DNA reads as TGTGCCAGCAGTTACCAGGGGTCGGATAAGACTGAAGCTTTCTTT.

This clone was seen just once. The chain employs TRBV28 and TRBJ1-4; D remains unclear. V lost 3 bases, J lost 3 bases, and 14 bases lay in between. This CDR3 spans 16 amino acids. Looked up from germline, CDR1 is MDHEN and CDR2 is SYDVKM. CDR3 protein: CASSLGGTRANEKLFF. In DNA, the CDR3 is TGTGCCAGCAGTTTGGGAGGCACTAGGGCTAATGAAAAACTGTTTTTT.

The chain uses TRBV5-1 and TRBJ2-5, with 12 nucleotides matching TRBD2. With 4 bases clipped from V and 0 bases from J, the junction kept 7 bases outside the gene matches. The length of the CDR3 is 17 residues. Per germline, CDR1 SGHRS and CDR2 YFSETQ. CDR3 in amino acids: CASSLGLAGGYQETQYF. As DNA, the CDR3 is TGCGCCAGCAGCCTCGGGCTAGCGGGAGGGTACCAAGAGACCCAGTACTTC.

The chain joins TRBV6-7 to TRBJ2-1; TRBD1 matches at 8 bases. TRBV6-7 is treated as an ORF (open reading frame) with a function not yet certain. The J segment lost 6 bases and the V segment lost 5 bases, leaving 12 bases of the junction unmatched. CDR3 length: 16 residues. The CDR3 DNA reads TGTGCCAGCAGTCCCCCCGGGACAGGACCCTTCAATGAGCAGTTCTTC. This encodes CASSPPGTGPFNEQFF.

The J gene is TRBJ2-6, the V gene TRBV11-3, with D hard to call. Germline V lookup: CDR1 SGHNT, CDR2 YENEEA. The V end was cut by 3 bases, the J end by 0 bases, with 12 bases between. This CDR3 comprises 17 residues. CDR3: CASSFYTRNSGANVLTF. In DNA, the CDR3 is TGTGCCAGCAGCTTTTACACCAGAAACTCTGGGGCCAACGTCCTGACTTTC.

This sequence joins TRBV12-5 and TRBJ2-5; D call uncertain. With 5 bases removed from V and 7 bases from J, the gap between germline ends came to 11 bases. Per the germline V gene, CDR1 is LGHNT and CDR2 is FRNRAP. CDR3 length: 12 amino acids. Here the CDR3 DNA reads TGTGCTAGTGGTCCACGCCTTGGGACCCAGTACTTC. Translating it yields CASGPRLGTQYF.

This chain links TRBV28 with TRBJ1-5; D might be TRBD1 (6 bases). Trimming left V 4 bases short and J 3 bases short, with 13 bases between. Germline V gives CDR1 MDHEN, CDR2 SYDVKM. This CDR3 comprises 15 residues. The CDR3 region has the DNA TGTGCCAGCAGTTCCCCGACAGGAGACAATCAGCCCCAGCATTTT. It codes for CASSSPTGDNQPQHF.

CDR3 region: CASSKGVGRTNYGYTF. The CDR3 DNA reads TGTGCCAGCAGCAAAGGGGTCGGCAGGACTAACTATGGCTACACCTTC. The J gene is TRBJ1-2, the V gene TRBV21-1; TRBD1, as called in the table, went unchecked against the DNA. TRBV21-1 is labeled a pseudogene. The CDR3 consists of 16 residues.

The chain carries TRBV7-9 and TRBJ2-7; D tentatively reads TRBD1 or TRBD2 (5 bases each). Germline values: CDR1 SEHNR, CDR2 FQNEAQ (reference sequence). The CDR3 runs to 13 residues. The V end was cut by 0 bases, the J end by 7 bases, with 10 bases between. The CDR3 DNA is TGTGCCAGCAGCTTAGCGGGACCCGGGGAGCAGTACTTC. Protein product: CASSLAGPGEQYF. Variable domain in full (rest from reference TRBV7-9 and TRBJ2-7): DTGVSQNPRHKITKRGQNVTFRCDPISEHNRLYWYRQTLGQGPEFLTYFQNEAQLEKSRLLSDRFSAERPKGSFSTLEIQRTEQGDSAMYLCASSLAGPGEQYFGPGTRLTVT.

The chain combines TRBV5-1 with TRBJ2-1; 9 bases agree with TRBD2. This CDR3 is built from 16 residues. With V trimmed by 0 bases and J by 7 bases, 8 bases remained unmatched. Germline V gene data show CDR1 as SGHRS and CDR2 as YFSETQ. The CDR3 loop is CASSLGSSGTGNEQFF. CDR3 bases: TGCGCCAGCAGCTTGGGGTCTAGCGGGACGGGTAATGAGCAGTTCTTC.

The gene calls are TRBV28 and TRBJ2-7, with TRBD2 as a possible D gene (5 bases). CDR1 MDHEN and CDR2 SYDVKM come from the germline V gene. With 6 bases removed from V and 2 bases from J, the gap between germline ends came to 17 bases. The CDR3 loop spans 15 amino acids. CDR3: CASRLKQPGTYEQYF. As DNA, the CDR3 is TGTGCCAGCAGACTCAAGCAACCGGGGACCTACGAGCAGTACTTC. Full variable domain (remainder filled in from reference TRBV28 and TRBJ2-7): DVKVTQSSRYLVKRTGEKVFLECVQDMDHENMFWYRQDPGLGLRLIYFSYDVKMKEKGDIPEGYSVSREKKERFSLILESASTNQTSMYLCASRLKQPGTYEQYFGPGTRLTVT.

The chain uses TRBV4-1 and TRBJ2-6, with D possibly matching TRBD1 (6 bases). The CDR3 is 16 residues long. The V end lost 4 bases, the J end lost 1 base, and 11 bases lay between the germline ends. CDR1 and CDR2 (germline): MGHRA, YSYEKL. The CDR3 nucleotides read TGCGCCAGCAGCCGAAACAGGGCTTCTGGGGCCAACGTCCTGACTTTC. It translates to CASSRNRASGANVLTF.

This rearrangement joins TRBV5-4 to TRBJ2-3; 7 bases are a match to TRBD2. Losses at the gene ends were 0 bases for V and 1 base for J; bases not matched to a gene: 5. The CDR3 spans 16 residues. The V gene's germline CDR1 is SGHNT and CDR2 YYREEE (reference sequence). The CDR3: CASSLAPSGRTDTQYF. In DNA, the CDR3 is TGTGCCAGCAGCTTGGCCCCTAGCGGACGCACAGATACGCAGTATTTT.

The chain has TRBV6-5 and TRBJ1-5; no definite D call. CDR1 is MNHEY, CDR2 SVGAGI, per germline. V was clipped by 4 bases and J by 6 bases, with 13 bases between them. The CDR3 spans 14 residues. DNA of the CDR3: TGTGCCAGCAGTTCCAGCGGAGGGAGTCAGCCCCAGCATTTT. Translating it yields CASSSSGGSQPQHF.

The V gene is TRBV3-1 (or the pseudogene TRBV3-2), the J gene TRBJ2-5, with no clear D. V dropped 3 bases and J dropped 5 bases, with 7 bases sitting between them. From germline, CDR1 is LGHDT and CDR2 YNNKEL (reference sequence). The CDR3 runs to 12 residues. The CDR3 loop is CASSHRTETQYF. CDR3 in DNA: TGTGCCAGCAGCCACCGTACGGAGACCCAGTACTTC.